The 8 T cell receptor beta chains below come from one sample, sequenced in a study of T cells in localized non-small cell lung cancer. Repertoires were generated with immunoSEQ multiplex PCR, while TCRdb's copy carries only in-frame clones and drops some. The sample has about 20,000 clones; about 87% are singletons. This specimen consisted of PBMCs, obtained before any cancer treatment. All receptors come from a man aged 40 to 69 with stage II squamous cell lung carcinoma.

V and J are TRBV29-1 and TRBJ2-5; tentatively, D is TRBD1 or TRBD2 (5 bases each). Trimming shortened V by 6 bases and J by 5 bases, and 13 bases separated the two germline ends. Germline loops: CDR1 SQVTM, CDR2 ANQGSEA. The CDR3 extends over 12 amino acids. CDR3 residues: CSVGPDGETQYF. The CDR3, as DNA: TGCAGCGTGGGACCTGATGGGGAGACCCAGTACTTC.

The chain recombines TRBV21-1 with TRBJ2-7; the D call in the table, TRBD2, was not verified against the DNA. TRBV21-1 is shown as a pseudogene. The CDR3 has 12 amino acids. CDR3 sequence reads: CASNGGQPEQYF. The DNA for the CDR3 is TGTGCCAGCAACGGGGGGCAGCCCGAGCAGTACTTC.

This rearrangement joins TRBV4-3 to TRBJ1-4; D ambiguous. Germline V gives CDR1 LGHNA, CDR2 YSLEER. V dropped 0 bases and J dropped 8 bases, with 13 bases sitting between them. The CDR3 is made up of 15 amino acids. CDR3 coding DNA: TGCGCCAGCAGCCAAGATACCTCCCGGAGGGAAAAACTGTTTTTT. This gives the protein CASSQDTSRREKLFF.

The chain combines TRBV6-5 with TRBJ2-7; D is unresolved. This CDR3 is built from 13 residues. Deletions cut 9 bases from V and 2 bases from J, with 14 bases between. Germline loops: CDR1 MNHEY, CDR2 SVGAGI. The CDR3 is CARPDIRPYEQYF. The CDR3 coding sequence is TGTGCCAGGCCCGACATCCGTCCCTACGAGCAGTACTTC.

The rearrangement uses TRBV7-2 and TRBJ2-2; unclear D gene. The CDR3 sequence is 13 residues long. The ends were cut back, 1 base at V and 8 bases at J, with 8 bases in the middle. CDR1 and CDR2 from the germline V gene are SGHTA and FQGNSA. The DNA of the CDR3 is TGTGCCAGCAGCTTAGTATACGGGGGGGAGCTGTTTTTT. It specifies CASSLVYGGELFF.

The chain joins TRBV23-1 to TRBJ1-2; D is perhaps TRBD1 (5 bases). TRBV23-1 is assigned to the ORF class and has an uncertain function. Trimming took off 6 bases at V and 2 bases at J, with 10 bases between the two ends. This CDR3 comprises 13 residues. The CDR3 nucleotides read TGCGCCAGCAGCCGGGACCCCAACTATGGCTACACCTTC. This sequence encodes CASSRDPNYGYTF.

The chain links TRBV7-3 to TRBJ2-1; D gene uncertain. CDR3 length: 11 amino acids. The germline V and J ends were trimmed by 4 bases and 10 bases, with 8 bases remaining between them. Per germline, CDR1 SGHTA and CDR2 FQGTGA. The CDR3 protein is CASSSGPEQFF. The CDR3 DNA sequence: TGTGCCAGCAGCTCCGGACCGGAGCAGTTCTTC.

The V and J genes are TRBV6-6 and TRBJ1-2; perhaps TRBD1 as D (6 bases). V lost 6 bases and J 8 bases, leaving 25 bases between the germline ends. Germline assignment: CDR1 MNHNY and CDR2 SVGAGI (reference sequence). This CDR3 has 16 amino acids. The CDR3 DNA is TGTGCCAGCAGACTTTCCGGGACAACCTTCTCTTACGGCTACACCTTC. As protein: CASRLSGTTFSYGYTF.